The present entry profiles one T cell receptor beta chain with its context. This sample was included in a study of shared clonotypes between healthy human individuals. V was pared by 5 bases and J by 2 bases, with 16 bases between. This CDR3 spans 16 amino acids. Germline CDR1 is SGHAT and CDR2 is FQNNGV. Libraries were prepared by immunoSEQ multiplex PCR; TCRdb keeps only in-frame clonotypes and omits some of them. Seen here are about 1,500,000 clones, over 95% observed once, and the top ten hold roughly 1.1%. Sample: naive CD4+ T cells sorted from blood. As to subset: CD45RA+ positively selected. The genes are TRBV11-2 and TRBJ2-1; D is tentatively TRBD1 or TRBD2 (5 bases each). The TCR sequence derives from a man between 25 and 39 years old in good health. The CDR3 sequence: CASSPGARLTYNEQFF. CDR3 DNA: TGTGCCAGCAGCCCCGGGGCTCGGCTTACCTACAATGAGCAGTTCTTC.